This T cell receptor (beta chain) appears in the sequencing data of a study of blood T cell repertoires in COVID-19. About the study: PBMCs, B-cell-depleted T cells, or T cells were the source of the cDNA or gDNA that made up the material.

With 4 bases clipped from V and 4 bases from J, the junction kept 2 bases outside the gene matches. This CDR3 has 13 amino acids. Germline-derived CDR1 and CDR2 are SGHAT and FQNNGV. The assay was immunoSEQ multiplex PCR, and TCRdb's table has in-frame clones only and misses some. This sample has about 200,000 clones; about 87% occur once, and the top ten carry about 6%. The sequence was obtained from a man aged 55 to 69 who had recovered from COVID-19. Sequenced: peripheral blood. The chain links TRBV11-2 to TRBJ2-7, with 9 bases that match TRBD1. As DNA, the CDR3 is TGTGCCAGCAGCTCGGACAGGGGATACGAGCAGTACTTC. It codes for CASSSDRGYEQYF.